Below, 15 T cell receptor beta chains from the same sample are listed, as sequenced in a study of cytotoxic CD8 clonotypes in ibrutinib-treated CLL. Repertoires were generated with immunoSEQ multiplex PCR, while TCRdb's copy carries only in-frame clones and drops some. The sample includes under 150,000 clones, approximately 81% seen only once; the top ten take 3% to 4%. The input for sequencing was PBMCs, taken after 24 months of ibrutinib treatment. The receptors stem from a human donor with chronic lymphocytic leukemia.

V usage is TRBV7-3 and J usage is TRBJ2-7; no clear D gene. Trimming cost V 2 bases and J 0 bases, with 8 bases left between them. Germline CDR1 SGHTA, CDR2 FQGTGA. This CDR3 region has 14 residues. This chain's CDR3 is CASSLGPGSYEQYF. The CDR3 DNA reads TGTGCCAGCAGCTTAGGTCCGGGCTCCTACGAGCAGTACTTC.

The gene calls are TRBV2 and TRBJ2-7, with D tentatively TRBD2 (5 bases). V lost 7 bases and J 3 bases, leaving 13 bases between the germline ends. The germline V gene has CDR1 SNHLY and CDR2 FYNNEI. The CDR3 runs to 13 residues. DNA of the CDR3: TGTGCCAGCAAAAGGGAGATCAACTACGAGCAGTACTTC. This gives the protein CASKREINYEQYF.

This chain uses TRBV7-2 with TRBJ2-7; D is unclear. Germline V gene sequence: CDR1 SGHTA, CDR2 FQGNSA. The CDR3 consists of 13 residues. Trimming removed 7 bases from V and 5 bases from J, with 15 bases in between. This CDR3 is CASITDSVDEQYF. CDR3 nucleotide sequence: TGTGCCAGCATCACCGATTCCGTAGACGAGCAGTACTTC. Full variable domain (outside the CDR3, taken from reference TRBV7-2 and TRBJ2-7): GAGVSQSPSNKVTEKGKDVELRCDPISGHTALYWYRQSLGQGLEFLIYFQGNSAPDKSGLPSDRFSAERTGGSVSTLTIQRTQQEDSAVYLCASITDSVDEQYFGPGTRLTVT.

The chain uses TRBV10-1 and TRBJ1-1; D call uncertain. Germline V gives CDR1 WNHNN, CDR2 SYGVQD (reference sequence). The CDR3 has 13 residues. V lost 2 bases and J 0 bases, leaving 4 bases between the germline ends. This CDR3 reads CASSEGMNTEAFF. CDR3 bases: TGCGCCAGCAGTGAGGGTATGAACACTGAAGCTTTCTTT.

The rearrangement uses TRBV9 and TRBJ1-1; TRBD1 is a possible D gene (6 bases). Germline values: CDR1 SGDLS, CDR2 YYNGEE. V shed 0 bases and J shed 6 bases, with 9 bases lying between them. The CDR3 runs 13 residues. The CDR3 here is CASSVEGDAEAFF. Written as DNA, the CDR3 is TGTGCCAGCAGCGTAGAGGGGGACGCTGAAGCTTTCTTT. The full variable domain, with the rest looked up from reference TRBV9 and TRBJ1-1, is DSGVTQTPKHLITATGQRVTLRCSPRSGDLSVYWYQQSLDQGLQFLIQYYNGEERAKGNILERFSAQQFPDLHSELNLSSLELGDSALYFCASSVEGDAEAFFGQGTRLTVV.

The rearrangement links TRBV5-4 to TRBJ2-3; 7 bases align to TRBD1. Losses at the gene ends were 0 bases for V and 1 base for J; bases not matched to a gene: 8. The CDR3 sequence is 17 residues long. The V gene's germline CDR1 is SGHNT and CDR2 YYREEE (reference sequence). CDR3 sequence reads: CASSLETGISGTDTQYF. CDR3 DNA: TGTGCCAGCAGCTTGGAGACAGGGATTTCGGGCACAGATACGCAGTATTTT. The full variable domain, its missing parts supplied by reference TRBV5-4 and TRBJ2-3, is ETGVTQSPTHLIKTRGQQVTLRCSSQSGHNTVSWYQQALGQGPQFIFQYYREEENGRGNFPPRFSGLQFPNYSSELNVNALELDDSALYLCASSLETGISGTDTQYFGPGTRLTVL.

The CDR3 sequence: CASSQIANYGYTF. The DNA for the CDR3 is TGTGCCAGCAGTCAAATAGCTAACTATGGCTACACCTTC. This rearrangement joins TRBV27 to TRBJ1-2; unclear D gene. CDR1 is MNHEY and CDR2 is SMNVEV in the germline V gene (reference sequence). This CDR3 has 13 amino acids. Deletions cut 5 bases from V and 0 bases from J, with 7 bases between.

On this clone: Being one base from a much bigger clone, this may be a read error. V is TRBV5-4 and J is TRBJ2-3, with D possibly being TRBD1 (6 bases). The CDR3 runs 13 residues. Trimming removed 1 base from V and 3 bases from J, with 6 bases in between. The germline V gene has CDR1 SGHNT and CDR2 YYREEE (reference sequence). The CDR3 nucleotides are TGTGCCAGCAGCTTGACAGGGACAGATACGCAGTATTTT. Amino acid sequence: CASSLTGTDTQYF.

J is TRBJ2-7 and V is TRBV5-4; the D is unclear. The germline V gene encodes CDR1 SGHNT and CDR2 YYREEE (reference sequence). Trimming shortened V by 0 bases and J by 2 bases, and 9 bases separated the two germline ends. This CDR3 spans 14 amino acids. CDR3 sequence: CASSLGDLAYEQYF. As DNA, the CDR3 is TGTGCCAGCAGCTTGGGAGACTTAGCCTACGAGCAGTACTTC.

This chain uses TRBV11-1 with TRBJ2-7; perhaps TRBD2 as D (5 bases). The CDR3 consists of 17 residues. V was trimmed by 5 bases and J by 3 bases, leaving 23 bases between them. The germline CDR1 and CDR2 sequences are SGHAT and FQDESV (reference sequence). Here the CDR3 reads CASSPNGVDPGNYEQYF. The CDR3 DNA sequence: TGTGCCAGCAGCCCTAACGGGGTGGACCCTGGGAACTACGAGCAGTACTTC.

The chain carries TRBV2 and TRBJ2-2; no definite D call. The CDR3 sequence is 13 residues long. Per germline, CDR1 SNHLY and CDR2 FYNNEI. V shed 8 bases and J shed 7 bases, with 14 bases lying between them. CDR3 DNA sequence: TGTGCCAGCGCTCCTCTTTCGTTCGGGGAGCTGTTTTTT. It codes for CASAPLSFGELFF. The entire variable domain, with the rest obtained from reference TRBV2 and TRBJ2-2, is as follows: EPEVTQTPSHQVTQMGQEVILRCVPISNHLYFYWYRQILGQKVEFLVSFYNNEISEKSEIFDDQFSVERPDGSNFTLKIRSTKLEDSAMYFCASAPLSFGELFFGEGSRLTVL.

The chain uses TRBV4-3 and TRBJ2-1, with D perhaps matching TRBD2 (5 bases). There are 16 residues in the CDR3. Trimming removed 0 bases from V and 9 bases from J, with 18 bases in between. Looked up from germline, CDR1 is LGHNA and CDR2 is YSLEER. The CDR3 nucleotides read TGCGCCAGCAGCCAAGATGGGAGCGCCGTGGCCGGTGAGCAGTTCTTC. It encodes CASSQDGSAVAGEQFF.

This chain uses TRBV28 with TRBJ1-6; D is undetermined. CDR1 and CDR2 (germline): MDHEN, SYDVKM. CDR3 length equals 14 residues. V was pared by 2 bases and J by 4 bases, with 6 bases between. CDR3 sequence (DNA): TGTGCCAGCAGTTTAGGCAGGTATAATTCACCCCTCCACTTT. Its translation: CASSLGRYNSPLHF.

The chain recombines TRBV6-5 with TRBJ1-2, with 7 bases lining up with TRBD1. Germline CDR1 is MNHEY and CDR2 is SVGAGI. V dropped 7 bases and J dropped 2; count of bases not matched to a gene: 4. The CDR3 runs 13 residues. The CDR3 region is CASTGTANYGYTF. CDR3 DNA sequence: TGTGCCAGCACCGGGACAGCGAACTATGGCTACACCTTC.

The chain joins TRBV18 to TRBJ1-5; D is possibly TRBD1 (6 bases). Trimming took off 8 bases at V and 1 base at J, with 12 bases between the two ends. Germline assignment: CDR1 KGHSH and CDR2 LQKENI. This CDR3 contains 14 residues. The CDR3 here is CASNQGRSNQPQHF. The CDR3 DNA follows: TGTGCCAGCAACCAGGGGCGGAGCAATCAGCCCCAGCATTTT.